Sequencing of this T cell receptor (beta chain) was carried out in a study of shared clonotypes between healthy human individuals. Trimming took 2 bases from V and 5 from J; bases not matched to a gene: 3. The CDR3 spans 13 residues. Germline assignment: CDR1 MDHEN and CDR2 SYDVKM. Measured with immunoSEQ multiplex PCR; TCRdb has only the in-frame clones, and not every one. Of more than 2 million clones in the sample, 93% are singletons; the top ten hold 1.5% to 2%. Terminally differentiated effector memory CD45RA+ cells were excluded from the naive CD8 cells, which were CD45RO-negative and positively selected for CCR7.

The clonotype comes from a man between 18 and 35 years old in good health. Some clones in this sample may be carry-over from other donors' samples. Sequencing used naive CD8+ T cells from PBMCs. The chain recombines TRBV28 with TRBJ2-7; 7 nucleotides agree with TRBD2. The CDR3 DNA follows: TGTGCCAGCAGTTTAGCGGGGGTGCACGAGCAGTACTTC. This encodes CASSLAGVHEQYF.